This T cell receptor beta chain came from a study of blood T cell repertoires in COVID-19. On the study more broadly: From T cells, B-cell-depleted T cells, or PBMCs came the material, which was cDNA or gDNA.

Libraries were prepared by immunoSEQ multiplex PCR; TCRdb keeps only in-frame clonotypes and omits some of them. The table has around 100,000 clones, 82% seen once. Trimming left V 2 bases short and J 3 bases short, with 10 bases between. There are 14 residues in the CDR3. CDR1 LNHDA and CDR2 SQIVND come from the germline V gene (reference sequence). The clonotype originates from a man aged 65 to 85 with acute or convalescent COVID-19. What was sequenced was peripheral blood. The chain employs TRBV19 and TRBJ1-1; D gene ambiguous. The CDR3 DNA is TGTGCCAGTAGTATACTGACCCGGGACACTGAAGCTTTCTTT. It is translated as CASSILTRDTEAFF.